Listed below are T cell receptor beta chains from one sample, sequenced in a study of beta chain features in type 1 diabetes. The table came from immunoSEQ multiplex PCR; TCRdb's copy has only in-frame clones and leaves some out. The sample yields 300,000 to 350,000 clones, roughly 13% seen once. What was sequenced was naive CD4+ T cells from blood. Receptors were obtained from a woman between 18 and 30 years old with type 1 diabetes. CDR3s include the opening cysteine and the closing phenylalanine or tryptophan.

j_gene	v_gene	CDR3aa
TRBJ2-1	TRBV20-1	CSARGQNEQFF
TRBJ2-5	TRBV7-2	CASSLGGLYQETQYF
TRBJ2-7	TRBV28	CASSPTTGSYEQYF
TRBJ2-1	TRBV7-3	CASSHVGSGASSYNEQFF
TRBJ1-2	TRBV7-2	CASSSDSSYGYTF
TRBJ2-7	TRBV4-1	CASSQDGGGGGSYEQYF
TRBJ1-2	TRBV9	CASSAGTPGDGYTF
TRBJ2-3	TRBV4-1	CASSQETRQGFTDTQYF
TRBJ2-7	TRBV7-2	CASSSQLGGYEQYF
TRBJ2-1	TRBV4-3	CASSPTLAYSGSSYNEQFF
TRBJ2-1	TRBV7-9	CASSSQGPLRNEQFF
TRBJ2-1	TRBV9	CASSVDEGPDYNEQFF
TRBJ1-2	TRBV28	CASRFEQGLYGYTF
TRBJ1-5	TRBV19	CASTYSGRPYSNQPQHF
TRBJ2-5	TRBV11-2	CASSLSGRAQETQYF
TRBJ1-2	TRBV6-5	CASTADRARGYTF
TRBJ1-2	TRBV5-4	CASSLGRDRVNSGYTF
TRBJ2-3	TRBV4-3	CASSQAVTDTQYF
TRBJ2-1	TRBV9	CASSVSGGAPYNEQFF
TRBJ2-1	TRBV21-1	CASSSRLLYNEQFF
TRBJ2-1	TRBV27	CASINRVSEGNEQFF